Following are 8 T cell receptor beta chains from one sample sequenced in a study of T cell responses to AZD1222 COVID-19 vaccine. TCRdb's copy holds only in-frame clones and misses some; the assay was immunoSEQ multiplex PCR. Counted here are about 86,000 clones, more than 75% occurring once; the ten biggest clones make up around 21%. Sequencing used peripheral blood, obtained on day 0 of AZD1222 vaccination. The receptors were sampled from an adult in good health.

The chain couples TRBV10-1 to TRBJ2-3; 14 bases agree with TRBD2. Germline V gene lookup returns CDR1 WNHNN and CDR2 SYGVQD (reference sequence). The CDR3 runs to 15 residues. V gave up 4 bases and J gave up 4 bases; unmatched junction bases: 1. CDR3 residues: CASSGTSGGPDTQYF. The CDR3 DNA reads as TGCGCCAGCAGTGGGACTAGCGGGGGGCCAGATACGCAGTATTTT.

The chain recombines TRBV19 with TRBJ1-1; 7 bases agree with TRBD1. This CDR3 comprises 16 residues. Germline V CDR1 and CDR2: LNHDA, SQIVND (reference sequence). J lost 5 bases, V lost 7 bases, and 16 bases had no gene match. The CDR3 DNA sequence: TGTGCCAGTACCCGGGCGGTCGTCAGGGGGGGAACTGAAGCTTTCTTT. It encodes CASTRAVVRGGTEAFF.

The rearrangement links TRBV5-4 to TRBJ1-1; TRBD1 might be the D (6 bases). CDR1 is SGHNT, CDR2 YYREEE, per germline (reference sequence). The CDR3 contains 14 residues. V lost 4 bases, J lost 8 bases, and 18 bases lay in between. The CDR3, as DNA: TGTGCCAGCAGCGAAAATACCGGGACACCAGAAGCTTTCTTT. Its protein is CASSENTGTPEAFF.

This clone was observed a handful of times. CDR3: CATSRGGGRGYLNNYGYTF. DNA of the CDR3: TGTGCCACCAGCAGAGGTGGGGGCAGGGGATATTTGAATAACTATGGCTACACCTTC. The chain has TRBV15 and TRBJ1-2; D is possibly TRBD1 (6 bases). V gave up 1 base and J gave up 1 base, with 22 bases separating them. Germline-derived CDR1 and CDR2 are LNHNV and YYDKDF (reference sequence). This CDR3 contains 19 residues.

The chain combines TRBV11-2 with TRBJ1-2; maybe TRBD1 (6 bases). This CDR3 has 13 amino acids. Germline-derived CDR1 and CDR2 are SGHAT and FQNNGV. With 4 bases removed from V and 4 bases from J, the gap between germline ends came to 10 bases. Here the CDR3 reads CASSSGAGYGYTF. The CDR3 nucleotides are TGTGCCAGCAGCTCGGGGGCTGGCTATGGCTACACCTTC.

The rearrangement uses TRBV12-3 or TRBV12-4 and TRBJ2-5, with D hard to call. Trimming stripped 6 bases from V and 2 bases from J, with 10 bases between. This CDR3 is built from 13 residues. The CDR3 region has the DNA TGTGCCAGCAGGCTAGACTTACAAGAGACCCAGTACTTC. Its translation: CASRLDLQETQYF.

This clone was detected only once. The gene calls are TRBV15 and TRBJ2-1; 8 nucleotides match TRBD1. Germline CDR1 LNHNV, CDR2 YYDKDF (reference sequence). The ends lost 7 bases at V and 7 bases at J; junction bases unmatched: 9. The CDR3 spans 14 residues. The CDR3 DNA reads TGTGCCACCACTCGGGACAGGTCGGGGAATGAGCAGTTCTTC. Its protein is CATTRDRSGNEQFF.

The rearrangement links TRBV4-2 to TRBJ2-1; 8 positions match TRBD2. The V segment lost 0 bases and the J segment 3 bases; nucleotides outside the gene matches: 1. The germline V gene encodes CDR1 LGHNA and CDR2 YNFKEQ. The CDR3 has 15 amino acids. The CDR3: CASSQEGTSYNEQFF. The DNA for the CDR3 is TGTGCCAGCAGCCAAGAAGGGACTAGCTACAATGAGCAGTTCTTC.